This T cell receptor beta chain was documented in a study of T cells in Graves' hyperthyroidism and ophthalmopathy. Amplification of TCR beta CDR3 regions used RNA as the template. The primer set for the first-round RT-PCR of the TCR CDR3 was HTBI. TCRdb re-called the multiplex PCR reads with MiXCR, one entry per CDR3 protein. The sample consists of 400,000 to 600,000 distinct CDR3 sequences, 20% to 25% of them appearing once. The sample holds many counts of this clonotype. Its antigen remains unknown. Absent ophthalmopathy progression within 18 months defined stable Graves' hyperthyroidism. The CDR3 has 14 amino acids. The V end was cut by 4 bases, the J end by 8 bases, with 17 bases between. Germline V gene sequence: CDR1 SNHLY, CDR2 FYNNEI. Study-wide points: Most thyroid clonotypes expanded above 0.001 appeared in blood too. Ophthalmopathy was separated from stable hyperthyroidism by a 13 V-J model. The model anticipated ophthalmopathy a median around six months pre-onset.

The TCR originated in a man aged 18-30 years with Graves' hyperthyroidism. The chain combines TRBV2 with TRBJ1-2, with D maybe TRBD1 (6 bases). Sequencing was carried out using blood. The CDR3 is CASSAAQGWKGYTF. The CDR3 DNA sequence: TGTGCCAGCAGTGCTGCTCAGGGGTGGAAGGGCTACACCTTC.